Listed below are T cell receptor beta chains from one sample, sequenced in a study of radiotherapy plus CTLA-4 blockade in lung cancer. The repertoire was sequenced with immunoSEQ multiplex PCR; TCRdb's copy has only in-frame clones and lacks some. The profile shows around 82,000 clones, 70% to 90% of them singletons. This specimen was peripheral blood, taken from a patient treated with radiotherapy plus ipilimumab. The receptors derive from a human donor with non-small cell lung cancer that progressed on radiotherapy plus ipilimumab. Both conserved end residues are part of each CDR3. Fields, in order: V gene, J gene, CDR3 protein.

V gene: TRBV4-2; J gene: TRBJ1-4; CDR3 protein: CASSLGTGAEGEKLFF
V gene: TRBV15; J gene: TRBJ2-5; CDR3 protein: CATSERQGAQETQYF
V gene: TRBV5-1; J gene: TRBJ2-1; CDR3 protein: CASIPGQGSYNEQFF
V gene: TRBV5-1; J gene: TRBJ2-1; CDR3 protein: CASVSGGGARHNEQFF
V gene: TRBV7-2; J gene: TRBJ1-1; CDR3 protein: CASSKPGTGGTEAFF
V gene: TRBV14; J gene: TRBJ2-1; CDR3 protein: CASSQFRSYPGNEQFF
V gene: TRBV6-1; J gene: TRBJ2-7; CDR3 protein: CASRKTNGEQYF
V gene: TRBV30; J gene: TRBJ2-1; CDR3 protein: CAWRALANRREQFF
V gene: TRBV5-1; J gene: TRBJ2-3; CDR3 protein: CASSPGLAGETQYF
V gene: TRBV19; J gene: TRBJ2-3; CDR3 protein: CASTPATTDTQYF
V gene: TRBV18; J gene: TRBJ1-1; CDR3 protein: CASSPEMNTEAFF
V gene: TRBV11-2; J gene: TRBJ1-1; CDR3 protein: CASSLLSSEAFF
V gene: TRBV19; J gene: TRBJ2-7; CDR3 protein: CASSIAYSIYEQYF
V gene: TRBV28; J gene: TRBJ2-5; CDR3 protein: CASSLGVDRELLKTQYF
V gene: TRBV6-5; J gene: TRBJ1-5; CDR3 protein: CASSYGGGNQPQHF
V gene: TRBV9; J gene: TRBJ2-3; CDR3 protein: CASSVATGDTQYF
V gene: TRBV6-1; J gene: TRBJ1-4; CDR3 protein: CASSVGLATNEKLFF
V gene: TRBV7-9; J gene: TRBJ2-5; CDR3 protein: CASSFWRGYQETQYF
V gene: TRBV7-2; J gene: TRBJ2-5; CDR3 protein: CASSSSVSGLGETQYF
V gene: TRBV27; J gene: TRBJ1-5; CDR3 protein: CASPPGSNQPQHF
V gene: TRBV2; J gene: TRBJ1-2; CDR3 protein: CATRGWNYGYTF
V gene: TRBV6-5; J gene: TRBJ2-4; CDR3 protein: CASRAQAGGKNIQYF